This is a list of T cell receptor beta chains from one sample in a study of blood T cells in healthy people across ages. TCRdb processed the 5' RACE reads anew with MiXCR; each CDR3 protein has one entry. This sample has 650,000 to 800,000 distinct CDR3 sequences, with about 50% found just once. What was sequenced was blood. Every receptor here comes from a woman older than 75 in good health. The CDR3 runs from the conserved cysteine through the conserved F or W. The D gene is left open where the match is weak. For some rows the clone size is stated as once, few or many, or as a class when expanded; others skip it.

D	V	J	size	CDR3	DNA
TRBD1	TRBV28	TRBJ2-3	.	CASSVGTGGFFETDTQYF	TGTGCCAGCAGCGTTGGGACAGGGGGTTTTTTCGAAACAGATACGCAGTATTTT
TRBD2	TRBV20-1	TRBJ2-1	.	CSAQNREGSHEQFF	TGCAGTGCTCAAAATCGGGAGGGGTCACATGAGCAGTTCTTC
.	TRBV30	TRBJ2-7	many	CAWSPDRYEQYF	TGTGCCTGGTCGCCGGACAGATACGAGCAGTACTTC
.	TRBV28	TRBJ1-2	once	CASSLGVGALSGYTF	TGTGCCAGCAGTTTGGGAGTGGGGGCTCTCTCTGGCTACACCTTC
TRBD1	TRBV20-1	TRBJ2-3	.	CSARGTGGVTDTQYF	TGCAGTGCTAGAGGGACAGGGGGTGTCACAGATACGCAGTATTTT
TRBD1	TRBV29-1	TRBJ2-1	.	CSVSRDRGWNEQFF	TGCAGCGTATCCCGGGACAGGGGGTGGAATGAGCAGTTCTTC
TRBD2	TRBV12-3/TRBV12-4	TRBJ2-1	.	CASDQREFGEQFF	TGTGCCAGCGACCAGCGGGAGTTCGGTGAGCAGTTCTTC
.	TRBV12-3/TRBV12-4	TRBJ1-4	.	CASSWTVNEKLFF	TGTGCCAGCAGTTGGACAGTAAATGAAAAACTGTTTTTT
.	TRBV12-3/TRBV12-4	TRBJ2-1	once	CASGPTNEQFF	TGTGCCAGCGGACCGACCAATGAGCAGTTCTTC
.	TRBV12-3/TRBV12-4	TRBJ2-3	.	CASSFRREADTQYF	TGTGCCAGCAGTTTTCGGCGGGAAGCAGATACGCAGTATTTT
.	TRBV30	TRBJ2-3	many	CAFQRYTDTQYF	TGTGCCTTTCAGCGGTACACAGATACGCAGTATTTT
.	TRBV10-2	TRBJ2-3	many	CASSEGLASTDTQYF	TGCGCCAGCAGTGAGGGGCTAGCAAGCACAGATACGCAGTATTTT
.	TRBV12-3/TRBV12-4	TRBJ2-2	once	CASSLSSLNTGELFF	TGTGCCAGCAGTTTAAGTTCCCTGAACACCGGGGAGCTGTTTTTT
.	TRBV4-1	TRBJ2-5	.	CASSQVMARETQYF	TGCGCCAGCAGCCAAGTAATGGCCCGGGAGACCCAGTACTTC
.	TRBV5-5	TRBJ2-2	few	CASTLSNTGELFF	TGTGCCAGCACCTTGTCGAACACCGGGGAGCTGTTTTTT
TRBD1	TRBV20-1	TRBJ2-7	.	CSASDRQTYEQYF	TGCAGTGCTTCGGACAGGCAAACCTACGAGCAGTACTTC
.	TRBV20-1	TRBJ2-1	.	CSARADRSVDEQFF	TGCAGTGCTAGAGCTGACAGGTCCGTCGATGAGCAGTTCTTC
.	TRBV29-1	TRBJ2-5	many	CSVGRQEYQETQYF	TGCAGCGTTGGGAGACAGGAGTACCAAGAGACCCAGTACTTC
.	TRBV5-1	TRBJ2-5	few	CASSLQDPSETQYF	TGCGCCAGCAGCTTGCAGGACCCCTCAGAGACCCAGTACTTC